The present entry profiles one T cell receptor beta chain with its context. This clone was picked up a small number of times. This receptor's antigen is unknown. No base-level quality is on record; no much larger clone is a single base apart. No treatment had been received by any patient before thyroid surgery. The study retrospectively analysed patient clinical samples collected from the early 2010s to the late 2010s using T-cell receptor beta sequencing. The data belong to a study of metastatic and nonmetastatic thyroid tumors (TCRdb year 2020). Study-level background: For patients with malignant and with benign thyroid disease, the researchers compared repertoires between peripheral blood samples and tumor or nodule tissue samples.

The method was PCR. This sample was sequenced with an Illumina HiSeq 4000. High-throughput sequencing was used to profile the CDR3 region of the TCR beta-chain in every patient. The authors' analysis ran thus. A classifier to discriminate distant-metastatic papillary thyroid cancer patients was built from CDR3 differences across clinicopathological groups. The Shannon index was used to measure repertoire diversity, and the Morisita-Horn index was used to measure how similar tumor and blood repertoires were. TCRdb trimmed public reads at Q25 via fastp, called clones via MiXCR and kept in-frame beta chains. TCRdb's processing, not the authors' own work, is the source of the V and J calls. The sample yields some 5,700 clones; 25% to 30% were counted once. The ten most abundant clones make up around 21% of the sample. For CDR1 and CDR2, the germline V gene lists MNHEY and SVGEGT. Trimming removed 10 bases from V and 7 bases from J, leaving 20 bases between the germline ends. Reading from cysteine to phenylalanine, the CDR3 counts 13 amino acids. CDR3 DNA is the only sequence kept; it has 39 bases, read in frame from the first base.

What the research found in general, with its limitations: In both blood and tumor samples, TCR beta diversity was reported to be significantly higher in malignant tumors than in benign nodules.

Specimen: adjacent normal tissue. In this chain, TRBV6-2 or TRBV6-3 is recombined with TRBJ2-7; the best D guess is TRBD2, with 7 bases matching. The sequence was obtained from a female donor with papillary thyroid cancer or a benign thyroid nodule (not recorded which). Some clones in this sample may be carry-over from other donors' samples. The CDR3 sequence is CANNGQRGCEQYF. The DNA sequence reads TGTGCCAATAACGGACAGCGGGGCTGTGAGCAGTACTTC.